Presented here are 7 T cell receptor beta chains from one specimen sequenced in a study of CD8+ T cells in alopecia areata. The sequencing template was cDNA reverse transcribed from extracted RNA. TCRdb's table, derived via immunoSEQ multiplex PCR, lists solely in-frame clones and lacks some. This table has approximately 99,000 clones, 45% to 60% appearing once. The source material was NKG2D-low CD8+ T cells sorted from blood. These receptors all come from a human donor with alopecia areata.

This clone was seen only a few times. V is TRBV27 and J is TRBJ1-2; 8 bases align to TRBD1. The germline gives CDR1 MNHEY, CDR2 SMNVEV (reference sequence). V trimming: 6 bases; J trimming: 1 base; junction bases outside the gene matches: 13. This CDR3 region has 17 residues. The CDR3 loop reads CASRKRADRGDNYGYTF. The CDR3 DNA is TGTGCCAGCAGGAAACGAGCAGACAGGGGCGATAACTATGGCTACACCTTC.

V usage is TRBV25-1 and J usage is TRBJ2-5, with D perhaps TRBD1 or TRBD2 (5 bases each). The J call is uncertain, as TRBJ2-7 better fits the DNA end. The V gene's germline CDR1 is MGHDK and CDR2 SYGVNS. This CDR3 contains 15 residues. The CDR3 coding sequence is TGTGCCAGCAGTGCTCCGGGACGGGTCACCGACGAGCAGTACTTC. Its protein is CASSAPGRVTDEQYF.

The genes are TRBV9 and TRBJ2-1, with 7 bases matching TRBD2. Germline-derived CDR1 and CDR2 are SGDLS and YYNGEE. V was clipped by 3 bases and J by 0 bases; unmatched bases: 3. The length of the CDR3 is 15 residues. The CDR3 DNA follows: TGTGCCAGCAGCGCTAGCGGACTCTCCTACAATGAGCAGTTCTTC. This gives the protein CASSASGLSYNEQFF.

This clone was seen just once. The chain's CDR3 is CASSYRGGTEAFF. DNA of the CDR3: TGTGCCAGCAGTTACAGGGGAGGAACTGAAGCTTTCTTT. The genes are TRBV6-4 and TRBJ1-1; 7 bases are shared with TRBD1. The CDR3 has 13 residues. The V gene end was trimmed by 5 bases and the J gene end by 5 bases; junction bases not matched to a gene: 5. Germline V gives CDR1 MRHNA, CDR2 SNTAGT.

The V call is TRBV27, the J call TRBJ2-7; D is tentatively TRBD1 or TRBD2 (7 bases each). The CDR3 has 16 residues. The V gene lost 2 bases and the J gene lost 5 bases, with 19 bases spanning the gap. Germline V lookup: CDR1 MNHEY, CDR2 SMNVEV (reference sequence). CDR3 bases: TGTGCCAGCAGTTTAAGAGGGACAGCGGGGTTCAACGAGCAGTACTTC. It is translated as CASSLRGTAGFNEQYF.

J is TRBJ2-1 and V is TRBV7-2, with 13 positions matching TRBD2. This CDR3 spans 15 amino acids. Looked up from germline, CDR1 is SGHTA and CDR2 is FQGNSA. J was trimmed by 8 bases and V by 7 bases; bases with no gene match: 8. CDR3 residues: CASKRTSGRGDEQFF. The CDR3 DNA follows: TGTGCCAGCAAGCGAACTAGCGGGAGGGGAGATGAGCAGTTCTTC.

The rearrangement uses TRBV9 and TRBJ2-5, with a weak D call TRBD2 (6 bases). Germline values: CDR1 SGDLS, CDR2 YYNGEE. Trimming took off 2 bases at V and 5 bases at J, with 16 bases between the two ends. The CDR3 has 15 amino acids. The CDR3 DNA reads TGTGCCAGCAGCGTTCTCGCGGGGAATCGGGAGACCCAGTACTTC. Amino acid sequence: CASSVLAGNRETQYF.